The sequence of this T cell receptor beta chain was determined in a study of blood T cell repertoires in COVID-19. On the study more broadly: Samples taken during acute and convalescent COVID-19 were collected in the United States, Italy and Spain. T cells, B-cell-depleted T cells, or PBMCs supplied cDNA or gDNA.

V lost 4 bases and J lost 1, with 10 bases in between. Germline CDR1 is SGHTA and CDR2 is FQGNSA. The CDR3 has 14 residues. Methods used by the authors: Amplifying reference gene primers gave estimates of nucleated cell counts. Sequenced by immunoSEQ multiplex PCR; TCRdb stores in-frame clones only, minus some. The DNA gave D and trimming, while V, J and clone size come from that table. The sample shows hundreds of thousands of clones, 65% to 85% of them seen only once. Source material: peripheral blood. The receptor was isolated from a man aged 40-50 years with acute or convalescent COVID-19. This rearrangement joins TRBV7-2 to TRBJ1-2, with D uncertain. This CDR3 reads CASSSGNFNYGYTF. The CDR3 DNA reads as TGTGCCAGCAGCTCGGGGAATTTTAACTATGGCTACACCTTC. Combining the CDR3 with reference TRBV7-2 and TRBJ1-2 gives the whole variable domain GAGVSQSPSNKVTEKGKDVELRCDPISGHTALYWYRQSLGQGLEFLIYFQGNSAPDKSGLPSDRFSAERTGGSVSTLTIQRTQQEDSAVYLCASSSGNFNYGYTFGSGTRLTVV.